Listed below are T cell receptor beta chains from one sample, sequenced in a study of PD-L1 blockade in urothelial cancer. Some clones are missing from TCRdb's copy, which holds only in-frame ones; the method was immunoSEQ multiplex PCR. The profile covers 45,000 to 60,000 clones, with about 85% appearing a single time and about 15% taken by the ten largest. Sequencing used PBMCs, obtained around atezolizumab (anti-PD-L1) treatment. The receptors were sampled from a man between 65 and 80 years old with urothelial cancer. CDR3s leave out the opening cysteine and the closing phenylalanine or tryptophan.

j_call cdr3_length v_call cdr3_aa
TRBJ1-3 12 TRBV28 ASSLLGVGNTIY
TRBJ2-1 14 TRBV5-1 ASSPGLAGGWDEQF
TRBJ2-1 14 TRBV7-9 ASSSGSGLGYNEQF
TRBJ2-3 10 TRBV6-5 ASSPGLSRQY
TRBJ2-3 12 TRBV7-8 ASSFGSIADTQY
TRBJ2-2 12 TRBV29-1 SVGTSGRSGELF
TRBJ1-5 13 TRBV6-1 ASTSGTGADQPQH
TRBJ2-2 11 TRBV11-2 ASSFQVNGELF
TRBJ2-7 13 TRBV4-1 ASSPPTGSPGEQY
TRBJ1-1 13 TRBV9 ASSVAQGLGTEAF
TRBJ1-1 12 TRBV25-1 ASSETGPNTEAF
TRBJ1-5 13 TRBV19 ASTWREDSNQPQH
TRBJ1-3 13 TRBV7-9 ASSSSDIRKDTIY
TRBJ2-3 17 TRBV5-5 ASSFPGLAGGPGTDTQY
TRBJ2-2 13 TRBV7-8 ASSSLAGGTGELF
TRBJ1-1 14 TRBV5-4 ASSLDGGMGNTEAF
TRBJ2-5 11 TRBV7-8 ASTLGLAETQY
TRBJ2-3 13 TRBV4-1 ASSQGAGPGYTQY
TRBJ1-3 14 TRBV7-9 ASSPEGLSSGNTIY
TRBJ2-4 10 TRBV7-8 ASSSQRAVQY
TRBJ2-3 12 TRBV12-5 ASSLAGGPDTQY
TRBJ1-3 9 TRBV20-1 SATRGNTIY
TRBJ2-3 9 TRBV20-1 SASPQGTGY
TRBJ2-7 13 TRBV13 ASSLGEGLTYEQY
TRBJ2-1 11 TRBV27 ASSWGTEGEQF
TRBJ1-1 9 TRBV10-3 AAQGASEAF
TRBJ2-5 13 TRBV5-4 ASSSTLAGQETQY
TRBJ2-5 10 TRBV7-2 ASSLRGETQY
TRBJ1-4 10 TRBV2 ASRSSSEKLF
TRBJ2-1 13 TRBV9 ASSPTAGVVDEQF
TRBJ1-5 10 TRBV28 ASSLSSQPQH
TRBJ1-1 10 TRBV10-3 AISEQNTEAF
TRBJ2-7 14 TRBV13 ASSPLGRGARREQY
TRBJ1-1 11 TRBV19 ASSGQGSTEAF
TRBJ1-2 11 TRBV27 ASRLQGDYGYT
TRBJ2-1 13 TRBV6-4 ASSDTSGSYNEQF
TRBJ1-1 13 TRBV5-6 ASSLPPGVNTEAF
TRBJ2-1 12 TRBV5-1 ASSHTSGFDEQF
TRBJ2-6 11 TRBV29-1 SVISPGANVLT
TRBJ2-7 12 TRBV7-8 ASSLGRRDYEQY
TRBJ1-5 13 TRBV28 ASSTPAGRNQPQH
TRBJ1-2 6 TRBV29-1 SPDGYT
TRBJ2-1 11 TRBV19 ASRQPLYNEQF